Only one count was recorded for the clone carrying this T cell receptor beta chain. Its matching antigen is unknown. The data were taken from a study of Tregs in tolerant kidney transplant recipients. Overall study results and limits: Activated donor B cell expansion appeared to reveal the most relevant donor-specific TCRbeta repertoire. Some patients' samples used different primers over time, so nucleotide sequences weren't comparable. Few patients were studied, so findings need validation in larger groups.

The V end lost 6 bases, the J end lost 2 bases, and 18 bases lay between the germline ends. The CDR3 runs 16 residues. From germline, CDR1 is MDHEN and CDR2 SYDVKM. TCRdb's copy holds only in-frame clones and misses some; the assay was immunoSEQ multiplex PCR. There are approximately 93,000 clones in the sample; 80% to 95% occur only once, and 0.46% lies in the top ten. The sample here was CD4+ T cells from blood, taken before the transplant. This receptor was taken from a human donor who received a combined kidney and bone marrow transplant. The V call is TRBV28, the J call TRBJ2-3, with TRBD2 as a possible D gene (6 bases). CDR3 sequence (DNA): TGTGCCAGCAGATCACCCGGATGGGGGGACACAGATACGCAGTATTTT. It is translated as CASRSPGWGDTDTQYF. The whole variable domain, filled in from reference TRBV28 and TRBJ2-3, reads DVKVTQSSRYLVKRTGEKVFLECVQDMDHENMFWYRQDPGLGLRLIYFSYDVKMKEKGDIPEGYSVSREKKERFSLILESASTNQTSMYLCASRSPGWGDTDTQYFGPGTRLTVL.